The rows below give T cell receptor beta chains drawn from one sample of a study of blood T cell repertoires in COVID-19. TCRdb keeps only in-frame clones here, not all; method: immunoSEQ multiplex PCR. This sample carries tens of thousands of clones, 81% of them seen once, and the ten largest clones take approximately 44%. Input material: peripheral blood. The source is an elderly man with acute or convalescent COVID-19. Each CDR3 is given with its conserved first and last residue. Fields, in order: V gene, clone size, D gene, J gene, CDR3 protein, CDR3 DNA. A D gene is named only where the DNA matches it firmly. Some rows mark clone size as missing; the rest say once, few, many or name a class of expanded clone.

TRBV30	.	.	TRBJ1-1	CAWSGQLNTEAFF	TGTGCCTGGAGTGGACAGTTGAACACTGAAGCTTTCTTT
TRBV20-1	.	.	TRBJ2-7	CSAREKRAQYF	TGCAGTGCTAGAGAAAAGCGGGCGCAGTACTTC
TRBV9	.	.	TRBJ1-5	CASSVAGLGQPQHF	TGTGCCAGCAGCGTAGCAGGGTTGGGTCAGCCCCAGCATTTT
TRBV20-1	.	.	TRBJ2-7	CSASPSGANYEQYF	TGCAGTGCTAGTCCATCAGGGGCAAACTACGAGCAGTACTTC
TRBV28	.	TRBD2	TRBJ2-1	CATISGSRHEQFF	TGTGCCACCATTAGCGGGAGCAGGCATGAGCAGTTCTTC
TRBV6-5	.	TRBD1	TRBJ2-5	CASSYGAGGSGETQYF	TGTGCCAGCAGTTATGGGGCAGGGGGTTCGGGAGAGACCCAGTACTTC
TRBV5-8	few	.	TRBJ2-7	CASSFGRGVYEQYF	TGTGCCAGCAGCTTTGGCAGGGGAGTGTACGAGCAGTACTTC
TRBV6-5	.	.	TRBJ2-2	CASSYGRGLSGELFF	TGTGCCAGCAGTTACGGGCGGGGGCTGAGCGGGGAGCTGTTTTTT
TRBV28	.	.	TRBJ2-2	CASSSTTGELFF	TGTGCCAGCAGTTCTACCACCGGGGAGCTGTTTTTT
TRBV24-1	.	TRBD2	TRBJ2-5	CATSDPTSGGETQYF	TGTGCCACCAGTGATCCCACTAGCGGGGGAGAGACCCAGTACTTC
TRBV29-1	.	.	TRBJ2-1	CSVEEGQASTYNEQFF	TGCAGCGTTGAAGAGGGTCAGGCCTCAACCTACAATGAGCAGTTCTTC
TRBV27	few	.	TRBJ1-6	CASSPGGTYNSPLHF	TGTGCCAGCAGCCCGGGGGGAACCTATAATTCACCCCTCCACTTT
TRBV14	few	.	TRBJ1-1	CASSQDRWGHFEAFF	TGTGCCAGCAGCCAAGATCGGTGGGGGCATTTCGAAGCTTTCTTT